These 32 T cell receptor beta chains were all obtained from the same sample, sequenced in a study of shared T cell receptors in the human thymus. Profiling relied on immunoSEQ multiplex PCR, and the TCRdb table lists in-frame clones only, not all of them. Of roughly 560,000 clones in the sample, approximately 80% are singletons; the top ten hold more than 0.01%. The same sample was also studied in work on human thymus T cells.

Sequencing was done on a sample of thymocytes. The receptors stem from a boy in the first two years of life with a congenital heart defect.

V gene TRBV5-6 combines with J gene TRBJ1-2, with no clear D. This CDR3 region has 14 residues. Trimming removed 0 bases at V and 7 bases at J, with 13 bases between. Germline V lookup: CDR1 SGHDT, CDR2 YYEEEE. The CDR3 here is CASSLDRERCGYTF. For the CDR3, the DNA is TGTGCCAGCAGCTTGGATAGGGAGCGTTGTGGCTACACCTTC. The full variable domain, completed using reference TRBV5-6 and TRBJ1-2, is DAGVTQSPTHLIKTRGQQVTLRCSPKSGHDTVSWYQQALGQGPQFIFQYYEEEERQRGNFPDRFSGHQFPNYSSELNVNALLLGDSALYLCASSLDRERCGYTFGSGTRLTVV.

The chain combines TRBV7-9 with TRBJ1-4, with 9 bases lining up with TRBD1. V was pared by 3 bases and J by 1 base, with 3 bases of the junction left unmatched. Germline V gene sequence: CDR1 SEHNR, CDR2 FQNEAQ (reference sequence). CDR3 length equals 16 residues. The CDR3: CASSLGDRVTNEKLFF. In DNA, the CDR3 is TGTGCCAGCAGCTTGGGGGACAGGGTAACTAATGAAAAACTGTTTTTT.

DNA of the CDR3: TGCGCCAGCAGTGATTCTAGCGGGAGGAATGAGCAGTTCTTC. It translates to CASSDSSGRNEQFF. The V gene is TRBV10-1, the J gene TRBJ2-1, with TRBD2 matching over 11 bases. The CDR3 extends over 14 amino acids. Germline CDR1 is WNHNN and CDR2 is SYGVQD (reference sequence). Trimming removed 3 bases from V and 7 bases from J; junction bases left unmatched: 2.

V is TRBV28 and J is TRBJ1-5, with D possibly matching TRBD1 (6 bases). The CDR3 totals 13 residues. V was shortened by 11 bases and J by 1 base, with 12 bases between the two germline ends. The germline CDR1 and CDR2 sequences are MDHEN and SYDVKM. The chain's CDR3 is CAFRQVSNQPQHF. The CDR3 DNA reads TGTGCCTTTCGACAGGTCAGCAATCAGCCCCAGCATTTT.

The chain joins TRBV30 to TRBJ2-3; 7 positions agree with TRBD2. In germline, CDR1 is GTSNPN, CDR2 SVGIG (reference sequence). The CDR3 totals 18 residues. Trimming at V came to 3 bases and at J to 3 bases, leaving 18 bases not matched to a gene. Written as DNA, the CDR3 is TGTGCCTGGAGCTTGCAATTTTCGGCGGGAGAGGCGACAGATACGCAGTATTTT. It translates to CAWSLQFSAGEATDTQYF.

This clone was detected only a few times. V gene TRBV6-1 combines with J gene TRBJ2-7; 9 bases fit TRBD1. The CDR3 sequence is 12 residues long. The junction had 4 bases not matched to a gene; V was cut back by 9 bases and J by 4 bases. Germline loops: CDR1 MNHNS, CDR2 SASEGT. CDR3 sequence reads: CASGTGKYEQYF. In DNA, the CDR3 is TGTGCCAGTGGGACAGGGAAATACGAGCAGTACTTC.

In DNA, the CDR3 is TGTGCCACCCTTCCGCGGGGAGGAGGAGGGGCCCAGCATTTT. It codes for CATLPRGGGGAQHF. The genes are TRBV19 and TRBJ1-5; D may be TRBD1 (5 bases). The CDR3 totals 14 residues. Trimming removed 10 bases from V and 11 bases from J, with 24 bases in between. From germline, CDR1 is LNHDA and CDR2 SQIVND (reference sequence).

Concerning this clone: Compared with germline, one end of the junction differs, possibly owing to a read error. The V gene is TRBV7-7, the J gene TRBJ2-1; weak D call: TRBD2 (6 bases). The germline V gene has CDR1 SSHAT and CDR2 FNYEAQ (reference sequence). The CDR3 spans 14 residues. CDR3 in DNA: TGTGCTAGCAGCTTGAGACTAGTCGACAATGAGCAGTTCTTC. Protein product: CASSLRLVDNEQFF.

The chain combines TRBV18 with TRBJ2-7; D gene unclear. V gave up 3 bases and J gave up 3 bases, with 12 bases separating them. CDR1 KGHSH and CDR2 LQKENI come from the germline V gene. CDR3 length: 14 amino acids. This chain's CDR3 is CASSPRVSYYEQYF. The DNA for the CDR3 is TGTGCCAGCTCACCCCGGGTTTCATACTACGAGCAGTACTTC.

This clone was counted only a few times. The rearrangement links TRBV6-6 to TRBJ2-7; D is perhaps TRBD2 (6 bases). The CDR3 has 15 residues. The germline CDR1 and CDR2 sequences are MNHNY and SVGAGI (reference sequence). V was trimmed by 6 bases and J by 3 bases, leaving 18 bases between them. DNA for the CDR3: TGTGCCAGCAGGGATTGCGGGGCTGACTTCTACGAGCAGTACTTC. Translating it yields CASRDCGADFYEQYF.

This clone occurred a few times. V is TRBV7-8 and J is TRBJ2-5; TRBD1 agrees at 7 bases. This CDR3 is built from 16 residues. Per germline, CDR1 SGHVS and CDR2 FQNEAQ. The V segment lost 6 bases and the J segment 3 bases; nucleotides outside the gene matches: 13. CDR3 DNA: TGTGCCAGCAGTCCCGGACAGGAACCTTCCGAAGAGACCCAGTACTTC. Translating it yields CASSPGQEPSEETQYF.

The chain combines TRBV10-3 with TRBJ1-1, with D unresolved. Germline CDR1 and CDR2: ENHRY and SYGVKD. The CDR3 sequence is 12 residues long. Deletions cut 8 bases from V and 1 base from J, with 8 bases between. CDR3: CAIARENTEAFF. CDR3 coding DNA: TGTGCCATCGCGAGGGAGAACACTGAAGCTTTCTTT.

This clone turned up a few times. The rearrangement uses TRBV18 and TRBJ2-1; D is unresolved. There are 15 residues in the CDR3. Germline V gene sequence: CDR1 KGHSH, CDR2 LQKENI. V lost 2 bases and J lost 7, with 15 bases in between. This CDR3 is CASSPEVSFRNEQFF. CDR3 nucleotide sequence: TGTGCCAGCTCACCAGAAGTATCATTCCGGAATGAGCAGTTCTTC.

The J gene is TRBJ2-5, the V gene TRBV25-1; D is perhaps TRBD2 (6 bases). Germline CDR1 MGHDK, CDR2 SYGVNS. The length of the CDR3 is 13 residues. V was trimmed by 1 base and J by 5 bases, leaving 8 bases between them. CDR3 loop: CASSECRGETQYF. CDR3 coding DNA: TGTGCCAGCAGTGAATGTCGGGGGGAGACCCAGTACTTC.

The chain links TRBV9 to TRBJ2-2, with 10 bases matching TRBD2. The CDR3 runs 18 residues. Germline V gene lookup returns CDR1 SGDLS and CDR2 YYNGEE. The junction had 9 bases not matched to a gene; V was cut back by 0 bases and J by 4 bases. The CDR3 protein is CASSVGLAGVLGTGELFF. The CDR3 DNA reads TGTGCCAGCAGCGTAGGTCTAGCGGGAGTGTTGGGCACCGGGGAGCTGTTTTTT.

The rearrangement joins TRBV7-2 to TRBJ2-1; 10 bases are a match to TRBD2. V was clipped by 6 bases and J by 9 bases; unmatched bases: 8. The germline V gene encodes CDR1 SGHTA and CDR2 FQGNSA. This CDR3 comprises 14 residues. This CDR3 is CASSSSGSGGEQFF. The DNA of the CDR3 is TGTGCCAGCAGTTCTAGCGGGAGCGGCGGTGAGCAGTTCTTC. Full variable domain (missing parts from reference TRBV7-2 and TRBJ2-1): GAGVSQSPSNKVTEKGKDVELRCDPISGHTALYWYRQSLGQGLEFLIYFQGNSAPDKSGLPSDRFSAERTGGSVSTLTIQRTQQEDSAVYLCASSSSGSGGEQFFGPGTRLTVL.

This clone has more than one count but fewer than ten. The rearrangement joins TRBV11-2 to TRBJ2-7; 11 bases match TRBD2. The V gene end was trimmed by 4 bases and the J gene end by 0 bases; junction bases not matched to a gene: 11. Germline V CDR1 and CDR2: SGHAT, FQNNGV. The CDR3 consists of 18 residues. CDR3 nucleotide sequence: TGTGCCAGCAGCTCCCCGGGACTAGCGGCAGACCCCTCCTACGAGCAGTACTTC. This gives the protein CASSSPGLAADPSYEQYF.

The V and J genes are TRBV19 and TRBJ1-2, with D hard to call. The germline V gene encodes CDR1 LNHDA and CDR2 SQIVND (reference sequence). CDR3 length: 14 residues. V lost 7 bases and J 0 bases, leaving 12 bases between the germline ends. The CDR3 here is CASTPIPPNYGYTF. In nucleotides, the CDR3 is TGTGCCAGTACCCCAATCCCCCCTAACTATGGCTACACCTTC.

J is TRBJ2-3 and V is TRBV27; TRBD2 matches at 12 bases. The germline CDR1 and CDR2 sequences are MNHEY and SMNVEV (reference sequence). The CDR3 runs 15 residues. With V trimmed by 7 bases and J by 4 bases, 6 bases remained unmatched. In nucleotides, the CDR3 is TGTGCCAGCACCGAGACTAGCGGGAGCCCAGATACGCAGTATTTT. Amino acids: CASTETSGSPDTQYF.

The chain's CDR3 is CASSQRQGAHDEQYF. The CDR3, as DNA: TGCGCCAGCAGCCAGAGACAGGGGGCTCATGACGAGCAGTACTTC. The rearrangement joins TRBV4-3 to TRBJ2-7; 10 bases align to TRBD1. V shed 3 bases and J 5 bases; nucleotides not matched to a gene: 7. Germline V gene data show CDR1 as LGHNA and CDR2 as YSLEER. The CDR3 covers 15 residues.

The CDR3 nucleotides are TGCGCCAGCAGCCACTTCCTACAGGGGTACACCGGGGAGCTGTTTTTT. Translation gives CASSHFLQGYTGELFF. J is TRBJ2-2 and V is TRBV4-3; TRBD1 matches 7 bases. CDR1 is LGHNA, CDR2 YSLEER, per germline. The V segment lost 3 bases and the J segment 3 bases; nucleotides outside the gene matches: 7. This CDR3 comprises 16 residues.

V gene TRBV15 combines with J gene TRBJ2-1; D might be TRBD2 (6 bases). Trimming took off 0 bases at V and 15 bases at J, with 15 bases between the two ends. Germline V CDR1 and CDR2: LNHNV, YYDKDF (reference sequence). The CDR3 extends over 13 amino acids. The chain's CDR3 is CATSRDSDRGTFF. In DNA form, the CDR3 reads TGTGCCACCAGCAGAGATTCGGACCGGGGGACGTTCTTC.

The chain is built from TRBV7-9 and TRBJ2-5, with TRBD2 matching 7 bases. Trimming cost V 3 bases and J 1 base; bases outside gene matches: 11. Germline CDR1 and CDR2: SEHNR and FQNEAQ (reference sequence). This CDR3 comprises 17 residues. The CDR3 here is CASSFGAGTESQETQYF. The CDR3 DNA reads as TGTGCCAGCAGCTTTGGAGCGGGAACAGAATCCCAAGAGACCCAGTACTTC.

The chain carries TRBV7-2 and TRBJ2-1; TRBD2 aligns across 9 bases. J lost 0 bases, V lost 0 bases, and 3 bases had no gene match. The germline gives CDR1 SGHTA, CDR2 FQGNSA. The CDR3 sequence is 17 residues long. CDR3 amino acids: CASSLAAGGPSYNEQFF. In DNA, the CDR3 is TGTGCCAGCAGCTTAGCTGCGGGAGGGCCCTCCTACAATGAGCAGTTCTTC.

CDR3 residues: CASSFRTGRAFF. The CDR3 DNA reads TGTGCCAGCAGTTTTCGGACAGGGAGGGCTTTCTTT. The chain employs TRBV27 and TRBJ1-1; 8 bases align to TRBD1. V lost 3 bases and J lost 11; bases outside the gene matches: 5. Germline V CDR1 and CDR2: MNHEY, SMNVEV (reference sequence). CDR3 length: 12 residues.

V is TRBV7-9 and J is TRBJ2-7; TRBD2 aligns across 8 bases. The germline CDR1 and CDR2 sequences are SEHNR and FQNEAQ (reference sequence). The junction had 8 bases not matched to a gene; V was cut back by 2 bases and J by 2 bases. The CDR3 totals 16 residues. CDR3 DNA: TGTGCCAGCAGCTTATATACTAGCGGCCTTCCCTACGAGCAGTACTTC. It encodes CASSLYTSGLPYEQYF.

This chain links TRBV19 with TRBJ2-5; D might be TRBD2 (6 bases). V was pared by 6 bases and J by 6 bases, with 8 bases between. The germline CDR1 and CDR2 sequences are LNHDA and SQIVND (reference sequence). This CDR3 has 11 residues. CDR3 amino acids: CASSGRQTQYF. The CDR3 region has the DNA TGTGCCAGTAGCGGGAGACAGACCCAGTACTTC.

The V gene is TRBV29-1, the J gene TRBJ2-1; D may be TRBD1 (5 bases). Germline-derived CDR1 and CDR2 are SQVTM and ANQGSEA. The CDR3 has 14 residues. The germline V and J ends were trimmed by 4 bases and 0 bases, with 10 bases remaining between them. CDR3 protein: CSVGGSSSYNEQFF. The CDR3 DNA follows: TGCAGCGTTGGGGGCAGCAGCTCCTACAATGAGCAGTTCTTC.

This clone was recorded once. The chain recombines TRBV6-1 with TRBJ1-4, with D possibly TRBD1 on 5 matching bases. Trimming removed 0 bases from V and 4 bases from J, with 27 bases in between. The germline CDR1 and CDR2 sequences are MNHNS and SASEGT. The CDR3 totals 21 residues. The CDR3 coding sequence is TGTGCCAGCAGTGAAGCGCCAATCGTCGGGGGACGCGATTATATTAATGAAAAACTGTTTTTT. Translated, it gives CASSEAPIVGGRDYINEKLFF.

The chain is built from TRBV5-1 and TRBJ1-3; no clear D gene. This CDR3 has 14 residues. Looked up from germline, CDR1 is SGHRS and CDR2 is YFSETQ. With 4 bases removed from V and 3 bases from J, the gap between germline ends came to 11 bases. The CDR3 region is CASSPNEGGNTIYF. The DNA of the CDR3 is TGCGCCAGCAGCCCTAACGAGGGTGGAAACACCATATATTTT. Combining the CDR3 with reference TRBV5-1 and TRBJ1-3 gives the whole variable domain KAGVTQTPRYLIKTRGQQVTLSCSPISGHRSVSWYQQTPGQGLQFLFEYFSETQRNKGNFPGRFSGRQFSNSRSEMNVSTLELGDSALYLCASSPNEGGNTIYFGEGSWLTVV.

V gene TRBV19 combines with J gene TRBJ2-7; TRBD2 might be the D (5 bases). CDR1 is LNHDA and CDR2 is SQIVND in the germline V gene (reference sequence). V dropped 6 bases and J dropped 6 bases, with 12 bases sitting between them. This CDR3 spans 12 amino acids. The CDR3 region has the DNA TGTGCCAGTAGACGGGGTTTCGGCGAGCAGTACTTC. Translating gives CASRRGFGEQYF. The variable domain in full, with the rest retrieved from reference TRBV19 and TRBJ2-7, is DGGITQSPKYLFRKEGQNVTLSCEQNLNHDAMYWYRQDPGQGLRLIYYSQIVNDFQKGDIAEGYSVSREKKESFPLTVTSAQKNPTAFYLCASRRGFGEQYFGPGTRLTVT.

The V call is TRBV4-1, the J call TRBJ2-4; a weak D match, TRBD1 (6 bases). This CDR3 comprises 19 residues. CDR1 is MGHRA and CDR2 is YSYEKL in the germline V gene. V lost 0 bases to trimming and J lost 0 bases, with 18 bases between them. The CDR3 sequence is CASSQDVPQGQEAKNIQYF. CDR3 in DNA: TGCGCCAGCAGCCAAGACGTGCCTCAGGGGCAGGAAGCCAAAAACATTCAGTACTTC.